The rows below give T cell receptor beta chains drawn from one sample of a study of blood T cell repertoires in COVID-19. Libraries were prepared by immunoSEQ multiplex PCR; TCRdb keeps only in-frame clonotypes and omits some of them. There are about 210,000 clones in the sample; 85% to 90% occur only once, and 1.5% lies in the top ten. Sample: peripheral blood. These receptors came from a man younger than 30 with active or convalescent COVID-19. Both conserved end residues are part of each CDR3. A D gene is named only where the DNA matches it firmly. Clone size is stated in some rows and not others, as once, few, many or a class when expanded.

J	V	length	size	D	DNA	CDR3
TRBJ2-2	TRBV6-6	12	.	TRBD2	TGTGGTGGGACTAGCGGGATAGGGGAGCTGTTTTTT	CGGTSGIGELFF
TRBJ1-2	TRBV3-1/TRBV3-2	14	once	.	TGTGCCAGCAGCCAAGGAGGACAGTCCTATGGCTACACCTTC	CASSQGGQSYGYTF
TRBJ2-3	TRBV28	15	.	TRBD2	TGTGCCAGCAGTTTCCTAGCGGGAGGGGCAGATACGCAGTATTTT	CASSFLAGGADTQYF
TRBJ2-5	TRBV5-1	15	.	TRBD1	TGCGCCAGCAGCCAAACAGGGGGAGTCCAAGAGACCCAGTACTTC	CASSQTGGVQETQYF
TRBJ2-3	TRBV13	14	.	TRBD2	TGTGCCAGCAGCCCGGGGGGGAGCACAGATACGCAGTATTTT	CASSPGGSTDTQYF
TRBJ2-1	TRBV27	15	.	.	TGTGCCAGCAGTTTCCAGCGCCTACAAGACAATGAGCAGTTCTTC	CASSFQRLQDNEQFF
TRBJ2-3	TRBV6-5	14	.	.	TGTGCCAGCAGCCGACTAGTTTTGACAGATACGCAGTATTTT	CASSRLVLTDTQYF
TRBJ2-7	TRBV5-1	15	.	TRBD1	TGCGCCAGCAGCTTGGATGGACAGGTTCCCTACGAGCAGTACTTC	CASSLDGQVPYEQYF
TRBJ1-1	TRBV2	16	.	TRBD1	TGTGCCAGCAGCCGAGGACAGGGCGGGGGGAACACTGAAGCTTTCTTT	CASSRGQGGGNTEAFF
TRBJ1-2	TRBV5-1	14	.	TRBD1	TGCGCCAGCAGCCCGGGACAGGGTAACTATGGCTACACCTTC	CASSPGQGNYGYTF
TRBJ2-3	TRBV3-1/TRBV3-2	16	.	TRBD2	TGTGCCAGCAGCCCAGCGGGGAGCGGGAGCAGGAATACGCAGTATTTT	CASSPAGSGSRNTQYF
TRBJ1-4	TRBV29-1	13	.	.	TGCAGCGTCGGGTGGGGGCAAGGTGAAAAACTGTTTTTT	CSVGWGQGEKLFF
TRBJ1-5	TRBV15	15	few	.	TGTGCCACCAGCAGGTCCGGGTCAGGGAATCAGCCCCAGCATTTT	CATSRSGSGNQPQHF
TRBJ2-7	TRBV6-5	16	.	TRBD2	TGTGCCAGCAGTTCGCCGACTAGCGGGAGGTTCTACGAGCAGTACTTC	CASSSPTSGRFYEQYF
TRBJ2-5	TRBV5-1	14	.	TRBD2	TGCGCCAGCAGCTTGCAGCGGGAGGGTGAGACCCAGTACTTC	CASSLQREGETQYF
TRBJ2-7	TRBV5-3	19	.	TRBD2	TGTGCCAGAAGCTTGCGGCGAGCGGGAGTAAGCCGTTCCCTTTACGAGCAGTACTTC	CARSLRRAGVSRSLYEQYF
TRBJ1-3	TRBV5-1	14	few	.	TGCGCCAGCAGGGACAGTTTCTCTGGAAACACCATATATTTT	CASRDSFSGNTIYF
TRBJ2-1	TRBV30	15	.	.	.	CAWSLGMGGHGEQFF
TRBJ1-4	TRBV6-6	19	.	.	TGTGCCAGCAGCCGACGGGGCGGACAGCAAACCGCAACTAATGAAAAACTGTTTTTT	CASSRRGGQQTATNEKLFF
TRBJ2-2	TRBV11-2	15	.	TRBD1	TGTGCCAGCAGCTTAATACAGGGGGCGCCCGGGGAGCTGTTTTTT	CASSLIQGAPGELFF
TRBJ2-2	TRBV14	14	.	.	TGTGCCAGCAGCTCGTTAACAGGGACCGGGGAGCTGTTTTTT	CASSSLTGTGELFF
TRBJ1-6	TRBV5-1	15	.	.	TGCGCCAGCAGCTTGGCCCAGGGTAATAATTCACCCCTCCACTTT	CASSLAQGNNSPLHF
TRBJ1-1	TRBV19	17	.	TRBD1	TGTGCCAGTAGTATCATCGGTGGACAGGGGGCGGGTACTGAAGCTTTCTTT	CASSIIGGQGAGTEAFF
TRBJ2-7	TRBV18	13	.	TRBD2	TGTGCCAGCTCCCAAGCGGGACCCTACGAGCAGTACTTC	CASSQAGPYEQYF
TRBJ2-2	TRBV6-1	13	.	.	TGTGCCAGCAGTGAAGGTCCCGGCGGGGAGCTGTTTTTT	CASSEGPGGELFF
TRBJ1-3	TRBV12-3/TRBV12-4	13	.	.	TGTGCCAGCAGCCCTCCGGTTGGAAACACCATATATTTT	CASSPPVGNTIYF
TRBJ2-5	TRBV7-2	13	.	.	TGTGCCAGCAGCTTAGAGGACACTCGGACCCAGTACTTC	CASSLEDTRTQYF
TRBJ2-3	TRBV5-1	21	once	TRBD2	TGCGCCAGCAGGTCGCCGGGTCCTGGGCGGGAGGGCCCCTCTAGCACAGATACGCAGTATTTT	CASRSPGPGREGPSSTDTQYF